This T cell receptor (beta chain) was captured in a study of T-cell reconstitution after alpha-beta-depleted transplantation in children. Notes on the study in general: Several hundred expanded graft clones reportedly were the source of alpha-beta T cells about two months after transplant. Some patients' high day-60 TCRbeta diversity was attributed to recipient cells surviving conditioning. T cells produced anew were the main source of T-cell counts and diversity one year after transplant.

The germline CDR1 and CDR2 sequences are MNHEY and SMNVEV (reference sequence). CDR3 length: 15 amino acids. V was pared by 5 bases and J by 2 bases, with 5 bases of the junction left unmatched. Preparation of the TCRbeta library was carried out with unique molecular identifiers. TCRdb reprocessed the PCR reads via MiXCR and lists one record per CDR3 protein. The sample comprises approximately 800,000 distinct CDR3 sequences, roughly 16% of which are singletons, and about 4.6% rests with the top ten. As concerns this clonotype: What it binds is unknown. A read error is likely, as this CDR3 ends without the conserved phenylalanine or tryptophan.

The input for sequencing was PBMCs, mostly from graft donor cells, taken 360 days after TCRalphabeta/CD19-depleted stem cell transplant. The V gene is TRBV27, the J gene TRBJ1-3, with 8 bases lining up with TRBD1. This sequence originates from a male patient younger than 18 who had a stem cell transplant for acute lymphoblastic leukemia, so the T cells may come from the graft donor. The CDR3 DNA reads TGTGCCAGCAGTGGGACAGGAAGGGCTGGAAACACCATATATGTT. This gives the protein CASSGTGRAGNTIYV.